These 11 T cell receptor beta chains were all obtained from the same sample, sequenced in a study of cytomegalovirus exposure and HLA in healthy donors. 13 Jbeta primers and 60 Vbeta primers were used for the PCR. Only in-frame clones appear in the TCRdb table, and some are missing; sequencing was by immunoSEQ multiplex PCR. This table holds around 95,000 clones, about 74% found once. Specimen: PBMCs. The receptors derive from a male donor in good health and CMV-seronegative.

This clone was seen a handful of times. The chain employs TRBV30 and TRBJ2-1; 12 nucleotides align to TRBD2. Germline CDR1 GTSNPN, CDR2 SVGIG (reference sequence). The CDR3 extends over 15 amino acids. V lost 5 bases and J lost 5; bases outside the gene matches: 7. The CDR3 protein is CAWGRGLAGNNEQFF. The CDR3 DNA sequence: TGTGCCTGGGGACGCGGACTAGCGGGAAACAATGAGCAGTTCTTC. The full variable domain, rest sourced from reference TRBV30 and TRBJ2-1, is SQTIHQWPATLVQPVGSPLSLECTVEGTSNPNLYWYRQAAGRGLQLLFYSVGIGQISSEVPQNLSASRPQDRQFILSSKKLLLSDSGFYLCAWGRGLAGNNEQFFGPGTRLTVL.

The V and J genes are TRBV7-8 and TRBJ2-5, with D hard to call. The germline V and J ends were trimmed by 9 bases and 4 bases, with 6 bases remaining between them. The CDR3 runs to 10 residues. The germline CDR1 and CDR2 sequences are SGHVS and FQNEAQ. CDR3 nucleotides: TGTGCCAGTTGCGGAGAGACCCAGTACTTC. Protein: CASCGETQYF.

This rearrangement joins TRBV28 to TRBJ1-2, with 9 bases that match TRBD1. CDR3 size: 15 residues. From germline, CDR1 is MDHEN and CDR2 SYDVKM. V lost 5 bases to trimming and J lost 4 bases; unmatched junction nucleotides: 8. Written as DNA, the CDR3 is TGTGCCAGCAGTCCACAGGACAGGGGTATCTATGGCTACACCTTC. Translation gives CASSPQDRGIYGYTF.

Here the CDR3 DNA reads TGTGCCAGCAGGCCGGGACTAGCATCCTACGAGCAGTACTTC. Translating it yields CASRPGLASYEQYF. The chain uses TRBV2 and TRBJ2-7; 9 nucleotides line up with TRBD2. Germline V gene data show CDR1 as SNHLY and CDR2 as FYNNEI. There are 14 residues in the CDR3. Losses at the gene ends were 6 bases for V and 1 base for J; bases not matched to a gene: 4.

The chain couples TRBV5-6 to TRBJ2-6, with a weak D call TRBD1 (6 bases). Looked up from germline, CDR1 is SGHDT and CDR2 is YYEEEE. The CDR3 is 16 residues long. V was clipped by 4 bases and J by 0 bases, with 11 bases between them. CDR3 residues: CASSLGQLSGANVLTF. Here the CDR3 DNA reads TGTGCCAGCAGCCTCGGACAGCTCTCTGGGGCCAACGTCCTGACTTTC.

The chain carries TRBV5-6 and TRBJ2-7; 9 bases align to TRBD2. The CDR3 length is 19 residues. CDR1 and CDR2 (germline): SGHDT, YYEEEE. V dropped 4 bases and J dropped 1; count of bases not matched to a gene: 18. The CDR3 nucleotides are TGTGCCAGCAGCAGACCGGAACCGGGCGGGAGGGCCTTTTCCTACGAGCAGTACTTC. It translates to CASSRPEPGGRAFSYEQYF.

This clone appeared a single time. The chain uses TRBV29-1 and TRBJ2-1; the D gene is possibly TRBD1 (5 bases). Trimming removed 6 bases at V and 4 bases at J, with 13 bases between. Looked up from germline, CDR1 is SQVTM and CDR2 is ANQGSEA. The CDR3 extends over 13 amino acids. Written as DNA, the CDR3 is TGCAGCGTAATAGTAAGACAGTACAATGAGCAGTTCTTC. It specifies CSVIVRQYNEQFF.

The chain uses TRBV11-2 and TRBJ2-4, with TRBD1 identical over 7 bases. Trimming cost V 0 bases and J 5 bases; bases outside gene matches: 4. Per the germline V gene, CDR1 is SGHAT and CDR2 is FQNNGV. The CDR3 spans 15 residues. DNA for the CDR3: TGTGCCAGCAGCTTAGATTTAGGGGGCCAAAACATTCAGTACTTC. Translation gives CASSLDLGGQNIQYF.

This clone has only a few counts. This chain connects TRBV27 to TRBJ1-5, with D possibly TRBD1 on 5 matching bases. Germline CDR1 reads MNHEY; CDR2 reads SMNVEV (reference sequence). The CDR3 is 14 amino acids. The ends were cut back, 10 bases at V and 6 bases at J, with 19 bases in the middle. The DNA for the CDR3 is TGTGCCACCCGCGGAGGGGTGAGGGGTCAGCCCCAGCATTTT. The encoded protein is CATRGGVRGQPQHF.

CDR3 protein: CASAKEGRSQNTQYF. The CDR3 DNA follows: TGTGCCAGCGCGAAGGAGGGCAGATCACAGAATACGCAGTATTTT. The chain recombines TRBV6-5 with TRBJ2-3; possible D gene TRBD2, 6 bases. The V gene lost 8 bases and the J gene lost 7 bases, with 22 bases spanning the gap. In germline, CDR1 is MNHEY, CDR2 SVGAGI. The CDR3 runs 15 residues.

This chain joins TRBV9 and TRBJ1-1; perhaps TRBD1 as D (5 bases). Trimming pared 0 bases from V and 4 bases from J, leaving 10 bases between. Germline V lookup: CDR1 SGDLS, CDR2 YYNGEE. The CDR3 is 14 amino acids. The CDR3 spells CASSVGGRGTEAFF. CDR3 sequence (DNA): TGTGCCAGCAGCGTAGGAGGGAGGGGCACTGAAGCTTTCTTT.